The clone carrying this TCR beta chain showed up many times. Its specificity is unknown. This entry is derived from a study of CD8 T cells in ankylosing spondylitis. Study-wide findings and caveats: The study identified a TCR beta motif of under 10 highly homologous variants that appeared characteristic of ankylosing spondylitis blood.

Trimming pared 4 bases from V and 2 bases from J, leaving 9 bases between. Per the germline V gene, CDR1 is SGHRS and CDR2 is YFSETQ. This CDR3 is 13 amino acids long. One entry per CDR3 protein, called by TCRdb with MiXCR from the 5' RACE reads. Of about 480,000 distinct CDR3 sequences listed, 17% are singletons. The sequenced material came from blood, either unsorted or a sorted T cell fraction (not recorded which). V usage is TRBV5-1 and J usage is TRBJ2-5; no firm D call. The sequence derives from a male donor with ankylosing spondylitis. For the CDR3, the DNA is TGCGCCAGCAGCCGTCTGAGTCAAGAGACCCAGTACTTC. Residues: CASSRLSQETQYF. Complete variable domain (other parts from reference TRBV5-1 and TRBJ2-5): KAGVTQTPRYLIKTRGQQVTLSCSPISGHRSVSWYQQTPGQGLQFLFEYFSETQRNKGNFPGRFSGRQFSNSRSEMNVSTLELGDSALYLCASSRLSQETQYFGPGTRLLVL.